One sample yielded the 2 T cell receptor beta chains listed below, sequenced in a study of CDR3 diversity in severe acne. TCRdb re-analysed the PCR reads in MiXCR, keeping a single row per CDR3 protein. Of roughly 93,000 distinct CDR3 sequences listed, 45% to 50% are singletons. The specimen sequenced was blood. The receptors were gathered from a male donor with severe acne vulgaris.

V and J are TRBV25-1 and TRBJ1-4; D call uncertain. Germline assignment: CDR1 MGHDK and CDR2 SYGVNS. Trimming cost V 5 bases and J 8 bases, with 18 bases left between them. The CDR3 covers 15 residues. The CDR3 sequence is CASSYPATRKEKLFF. The CDR3 region has the DNA TGTGCCAGCAGTTACCCGGCGACTCGGAAAGAAAAACTGTTTTTT.

In regard to this clonotype: A much larger clone differs from this one at a single base, so this may be a read error. This chain connects TRBV24-1 to TRBJ2-2; D possibly corresponds to TRBD1 (6 bases). The CDR3 contains 16 residues. The germline V gene encodes CDR1 KGHDR and CDR2 SFDVKD. V was trimmed by 3 bases and J by 3 bases, leaving 13 bases between them. CDR3 sequence: CATSDLGQQHTGELFF. CDR3 nucleotides: TGTGCCACCAGTGATCTCGGACAGCAGCACACCGGGGAGCTGTTTTTT.